The 28 T cell receptor beta chains listed next were all sequenced from one sample in a study of blood T cells in healthy people across ages. The use of a sample-barcoded 5' primer and a J-beta primer mix characterized a second PCR of about 7 to 12 cycles. TCRdb reprocessed the 5' RACE reads with MiXCR, giving one entry per CDR3 protein. This sample has 750,000 or so distinct CDR3 sequences, with 20% to 25% found just once. The same specimen was also included in a second study, on T cells of mothers and their children.

Sequenced: blood. The receptor source for this set is a boy under 18 in good health.

The chain joins TRBV12-3 or TRBV12-4 to TRBJ2-5, with D tentatively TRBD2 (6 bases). CDR3 length: 16 residues. Trimming cost V 6 bases and J 2 bases, with 19 bases left between them. The CDR3 DNA reads TGTGCCAGCAGCCCCTTAGTAGGAGGGCGGCAAGAGACCCAGTACTTC. This encodes CASSPLVGGRQETQYF.

This clonotype was counted a few times. In DNA form, the CDR3 reads TGTGCCAGCAGCCAGGGACCGAACACTGAAGCTTTCTTT. Translating it yields CASSQGPNTEAFF. V usage is TRBV3-1 and J usage is TRBJ1-1; the D gene is possibly TRBD1 (5 bases). The CDR3 spans 13 residues. In germline, CDR1 is LGHDT, CDR2 YNNKEL (reference sequence). V was pared by 3 bases and J by 1 base, with 6 bases between.

This rearrangement joins TRBV6-1 to TRBJ2-7, with TRBD2 matching 10 bases. Germline V gene lookup returns CDR1 MNHNS and CDR2 SASEGT. The ends lost 4 bases at V and 6 bases at J; junction bases unmatched: 6. The CDR3 spans 14 residues. The CDR3 protein is CASSAVAGGTEQYF. The CDR3 bases are TGTGCCAGCAGTGCAGTAGCGGGAGGCACCGAGCAGTACTTC.

This sequence joins TRBV20-1 and TRBJ2-3, with D maybe TRBD2 (6 bases). Germline CDR1 reads DFQATT; CDR2 reads SNEGSKA (reference sequence). Trimming cost V 5 bases and J 0 bases, with 15 bases left between them. The CDR3 covers 15 residues. CDR3 in DNA: TGCAGTGCTCCCAAATCTGGGGGGAGCACAGATACGCAGTATTTT. It encodes CSAPKSGGSTDTQYF.

The chain recombines TRBV7-2 with TRBJ2-2, with TRBD1 as a possible D gene (5 bases). Trimming cost V 3 bases and J 11 bases, with 10 bases left between them. Germline V gene lookup returns CDR1 SGHTA and CDR2 FQGNSA. This CDR3 spans 12 amino acids. CDR3 loop: CASSFRQGELFF. CDR3 nucleotides: TGTGCCAGCAGCTTTCGGCAGGGTGAGCTGTTTTTT.

The chain uses TRBV29-1 and TRBJ2-4; 7 bases agree with TRBD2. This CDR3 contains 13 residues. Looked up from germline, CDR1 is SQVTM and CDR2 is ANQGSEA. V lost 2 bases and J lost 4; bases outside the gene matches: 2. The CDR3 DNA sequence: TGCAGCGTTGAATCAGCGGGGAAAAACATTCAGTACTTC. It is translated as CSVESAGKNIQYF. Using reference TRBV29-1 and TRBJ2-4 for the parts outside the CDR3, the full variable domain is SAVISQKPSRDICQRGTSLTIQCQVDSQVTMMFWYRQQPGQSLTLIATANQGSEATYESGFVIDKFPISRPNLTFSTLTVSNMSPEDSSIYLCSVESAGKNIQYFGAGTRLSVL.

Only a few counts were recorded for this clonotype. The rearrangement links TRBV7-9 to TRBJ2-5; D is possibly TRBD1 or TRBD2 (5 bases each). The J call may be in error: the DNA end matches TRBJ2-7 better. This CDR3 has 16 amino acids. Germline V CDR1 and CDR2: SEHNR, FQNEAQ (reference sequence). This CDR3 reads CASSLAGWGSSYEQYF. CDR3 nucleotide sequence: TGTGCCAGCAGCTTAGCCGGGTGGGGGAGCTCCTACGAGCAGTACTTC.

A few counts support this clonotype. The chain uses TRBV7-9 and TRBJ1-1; unclear D gene. The CDR3 length is 14 residues. Germline V gene data show CDR1 as SEHNR and CDR2 as FQNEAQ (reference sequence). V lost 5 bases, J lost 3 bases, and 13 bases lay in between. The CDR3 nucleotides read TGTGCCAGCAGCCCCTCGAGGTTGGACACTGAAGCTTTCTTT. Translated, it gives CASSPSRLDTEAFF.

This clonotype was found a few times. V and J are TRBV7-2 and TRBJ2-5, with 7 nucleotides matching TRBD2. The J call may be faulty, since TRBJ2-7 better matches the DNA end. The CDR3 covers 15 residues. Germline assignment: CDR1 SGHTA and CDR2 FQGNSA. CDR3 DNA sequence: TGTGCCAGCAGCCCCCCGGGGGGTTTCCCCTACGAGCAGTACTTC. It is translated as CASSPPGGFPYEQYF.

V gene TRBV20-1 combines with J gene TRBJ2-7; D unresolved. Per germline, CDR1 DFQATT and CDR2 SNEGSKA (reference sequence). The CDR3 is 14 amino acids. Deletions cut 6 bases from V and 1 base from J, with 16 bases between. CDR3 residues: CSALGAEPSYEQYF. The CDR3 region has the DNA TGCAGTGCCCTAGGAGCCGAGCCATCCTACGAGCAGTACTTC.

The V gene is TRBV5-1, the J gene TRBJ2-2, with D tentatively TRBD2 (6 bases). The V gene's germline CDR1 is SGHRS and CDR2 YFSETQ. This CDR3 contains 14 residues. V was clipped by 6 bases and J by 6 bases, with 15 bases between them. CDR3 residues: CASKLLADAGELFF. The CDR3 DNA reads as TGCGCCAGCAAGTTGTTAGCGGACGCCGGGGAGCTGTTTTTT.

This clonotype was recorded a few times. The rearrangement joins TRBV6-5 to TRBJ1-6; D might be TRBD1 (6 bases). CDR1 MNHEY and CDR2 SVGAGI come from the germline V gene. V was clipped by 2 bases and J by 7 bases, with 30 bases between them. This CDR3 comprises 21 residues. CDR3 residues: CASSYLGTLRSHSASNSPLHF. CDR3 coding DNA: TGTGCCAGCAGTTACCTGGGGACACTACGTTCCCATTCGGCGAGCAATTCACCCCTCCACTTT.

This clonotype was counted a few times. V and J are TRBV6-2 or TRBV6-3 and TRBJ2-1; 7 bases are a match to TRBD1. The CDR3 has 14 amino acids. CDR1 is MNHEY and CDR2 is SVGEGT in the germline V gene. Germline trimming cut 10 bases from V and 2 bases from J; bases unmatched to any gene: 8. CDR3 sequence: CAIQGDTAYNEQFF. DNA for the CDR3: TGTGCCATCCAGGGGGACACTGCCTACAATGAGCAGTTCTTC.

The V and J genes are TRBV7-9 and TRBJ1-2, with 9 bases identical to TRBD1. Germline CDR1 and CDR2: SEHNR and FQNEAQ (reference sequence). This CDR3 has 17 amino acids. Trimming at V came to 3 bases and at J to 6 bases, leaving 14 bases not matched to a gene. The CDR3 here is CASSFPGQGRIEDGYTF. The CDR3 region has the DNA TGTGCCAGCAGCTTCCCGGGACAGGGCCGAATAGAGGATGGCTACACCTTC.

The V call is TRBV5-6, the J call TRBJ1-4, with unresolved D. Trimming removed 4 bases at V and 4 bases at J, with 17 bases between. The CDR3 length is 16 residues. Germline loops: CDR1 SGHDT, CDR2 YYEEEE. The CDR3 region has the DNA TGTGCCAGCAGCCTCCTCAGTGCTCTGATTAATGAAAAACTGTTTTTT. Residues: CASSLLSALINEKLFF.

In its sample, this clonotype was seen a few times. The chain links TRBV4-3 to TRBJ2-5; possible D gene TRBD2, 5 bases. Germline CDR1 LGHNA, CDR2 YSLEER. The CDR3 spans 14 residues. Trimming shortened V by 0 bases and J by 7 bases, and 12 bases separated the two germline ends. CDR3 residues: CASSQDRLPGTQYF. CDR3 nucleotide sequence: TGCGCCAGCAGCCAAGATCGACTACCGGGGACCCAGTACTTC.

The chain links TRBV28 to TRBJ2-7; D not resolved. V was shortened by 8 bases and J by 2 bases, with 13 bases between the two germline ends. The germline V gene encodes CDR1 MDHEN and CDR2 SYDVKM. There are 13 residues in the CDR3. CDR3 nucleotides: TGTGCCAGCGGTATCACGAGTACCTACGAGCAGTACTTC. This encodes CASGITSTYEQYF.

This clonotype was seen more than once but under ten times. The chain carries TRBV5-6 and TRBJ2-3; 8 bases map to TRBD2. Per the germline V gene, CDR1 is SGHDT and CDR2 is YYEEEE. CDR3 length: 15 amino acids. V shed 2 bases, J shed 2 bases, and the junction held 4 bases outside the gene matches. In nucleotides, the CDR3 is TGTGCCAGCAGCTTTTTAGCGGGATACACAGATACGCAGTATTTT. This sequence encodes CASSFLAGYTDTQYF.

This chain connects TRBV29-1 to TRBJ2-3, with D unclear. This CDR3 comprises 14 residues. Germline CDR1 reads SQVTM; CDR2 reads ANQGSEA. V shed 6 bases and J shed 5 bases, with 18 bases lying between them. The CDR3, as DNA: TGCAGCGTCAGGAGTCTAGGAGTCGGAGATACGCAGTATTTT. It yields the protein CSVRSLGVGDTQYF.

The chain is built from TRBV6-2 or TRBV6-3 and TRBJ2-2; 7 bases fit TRBD2. CDR3 size: 13 residues. The germline CDR1 and CDR2 sequences are MNHEY and SVGEGT. The V and J ends lost 11 bases and 1 base, in that order; junction bases with no gene match: 4. CDR3 DNA: TGTGCCCTGTCTAGCGGGAACACCGGGGAGCTGTTTTTT. Translated: CALSSGNTGELFF.

A few counts support this clonotype. The gene calls are TRBV20-1 and TRBJ2-7; the match to TRBD1 covers 8 bases. V lost 7 bases and J lost 2; bases outside the gene matches: 10. Germline V gene lookup returns CDR1 DFQATT and CDR2 SNEGSKA (reference sequence). The CDR3 runs to 14 residues. The CDR3: CSVPVKDRAYEQYF. CDR3 nucleotides: TGCAGTGTTCCGGTGAAGGACAGGGCCTACGAGCAGTACTTC.

V and J are TRBV12-3 or TRBV12-4 and TRBJ1-2; D is perhaps TRBD1 (5 bases). CDR3 length: 13 amino acids. Deletions cut 3 bases from V and 2 bases from J, with 7 bases between. The CDR3 DNA reads TGTGCCAGCAGTTTCGCAGGGAACTATGGCTACACCTTC. As protein: CASSFAGNYGYTF.

J is TRBJ2-3 and V is TRBV7-2; unclear D gene. CDR3 length: 14 residues. Trimming cost V 1 base and J 6 bases, with 11 bases left between them. In germline, CDR1 is SGHTA, CDR2 FQGNSA. Here the CDR3 DNA reads TGTGCCAGCAGCTTAGTAGGTCCATCGGATACGCAGTATTTT. Amino acid sequence: CASSLVGPSDTQYF.

V and J are TRBV28 and TRBJ1-4, with TRBD1 as a possible D gene (5 bases). V dropped 6 bases and J dropped 4 bases, with 12 bases sitting between them. The CDR3 is 14 amino acids. Germline assignment: CDR1 MDHEN and CDR2 SYDVKM. This chain's CDR3 is CASRAGLGNEKLFF. The CDR3 DNA sequence: TGTGCCAGCAGAGCGGGACTGGGTAATGAAAAACTGTTTTTT.

This clonotype was counted a few times. This chain uses TRBV7-9 with TRBJ1-2; D is possibly TRBD1 (6 bases). V lost 1 base and J lost 3, with 9 bases in between. Germline V gene sequence: CDR1 SEHNR, CDR2 FQNEAQ (reference sequence). This CDR3 is 14 amino acids long. The CDR3 reads CASSLGQVDYGYTF. CDR3 sequence (DNA): TGTGCCAGCAGCTTAGGACAGGTCGACTATGGCTACACCTTC.

This chain links TRBV6-5 with TRBJ2-7; 8 bases fit TRBD2. The CDR3 has 15 amino acids. Germline values: CDR1 MNHEY, CDR2 SVGAGI. V lost 0 bases to trimming and J lost 2 bases; unmatched junction nucleotides: 3. CDR3 in DNA: TGTGCCAGCAGTTACTCGAGCGGGGGTCCCTACGAGCAGTACTTC. Protein product: CASSYSSGGPYEQYF.

This rearrangement joins TRBV27 to TRBJ2-6; 8 nucleotides align to TRBD2. This CDR3 is built from 18 residues. Germline trimming cut 5 bases from V and 0 bases from J; bases unmatched to any gene: 9. Germline V gene sequence: CDR1 MNHEY, CDR2 SMNVEV (reference sequence). The DNA for the CDR3 is TGTGCCAGCAGTCTAACGGGACTAGGGGTCTCTGGGGCCAACGTCCTGACTTTC. Amino acids: CASSLTGLGVSGANVLTF. Complete variable domain (other parts from reference TRBV27 and TRBJ2-6): EAQVTQNPRYLITVTGKKLTVTCSQNMNHEYMSWYRQDPGLGLRQIYYSMNVEVTDKGDVPEGYKVSRKEKRNFPLILESPSPNQTSLYFCASSLTGLGVSGANVLTFGAGSRLTVL.

This chain links TRBV2 with TRBJ1-5; D may be TRBD1 (5 bases). This CDR3 is built from 17 residues. The V end was cut by 4 bases, the J end by 0 bases, with 16 bases between. Germline CDR1 reads SNHLY; CDR2 reads FYNNEI. CDR3 in amino acids: CASSVDRGYNSNQPQHF. CDR3 sequence (DNA): TGTGCCAGCAGTGTGGATAGGGGTTATAATAGCAATCAGCCCCAGCATTTT.